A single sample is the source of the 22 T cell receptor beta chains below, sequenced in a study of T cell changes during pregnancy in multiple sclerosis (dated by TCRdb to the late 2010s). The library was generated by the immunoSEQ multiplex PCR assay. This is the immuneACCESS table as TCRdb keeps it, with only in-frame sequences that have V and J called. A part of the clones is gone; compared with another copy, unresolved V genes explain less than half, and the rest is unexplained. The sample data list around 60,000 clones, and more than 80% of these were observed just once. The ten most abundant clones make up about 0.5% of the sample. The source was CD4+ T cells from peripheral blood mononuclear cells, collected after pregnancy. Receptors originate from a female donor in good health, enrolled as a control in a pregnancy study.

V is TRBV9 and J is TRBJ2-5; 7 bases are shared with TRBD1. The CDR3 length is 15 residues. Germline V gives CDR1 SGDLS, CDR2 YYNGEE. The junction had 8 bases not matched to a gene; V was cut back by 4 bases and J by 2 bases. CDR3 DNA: TGTGCCAGCAGCCCCTACGGGACAGTACAAGAGACCCAGTACTTC. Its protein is CASSPYGTVQETQYF.

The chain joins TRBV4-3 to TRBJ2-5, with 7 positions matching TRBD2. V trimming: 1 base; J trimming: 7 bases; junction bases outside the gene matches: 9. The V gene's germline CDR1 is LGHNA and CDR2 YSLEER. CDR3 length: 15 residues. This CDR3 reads CASSQVGGESGTQYF. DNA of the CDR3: TGCGCCAGCAGCCAAGTTGGGGGGGAGAGCGGGACCCAGTACTTC.

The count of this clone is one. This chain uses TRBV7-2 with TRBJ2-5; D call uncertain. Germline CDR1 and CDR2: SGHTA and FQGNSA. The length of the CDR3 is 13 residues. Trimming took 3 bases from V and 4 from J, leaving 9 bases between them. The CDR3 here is CASSFSPTETQYF. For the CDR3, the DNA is TGTGCCAGCAGCTTTTCGCCTACAGAGACCCAGTACTTC.

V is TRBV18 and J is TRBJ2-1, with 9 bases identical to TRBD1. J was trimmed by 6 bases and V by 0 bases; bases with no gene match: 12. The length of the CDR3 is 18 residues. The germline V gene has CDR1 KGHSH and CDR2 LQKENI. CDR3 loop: CASSPPWSSGQGFNEQFF. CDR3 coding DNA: TGTGCCAGCTCACCACCGTGGAGTTCGGGACAGGGTTTCAATGAGCAGTTCTTC.

The CDR3 nucleotides are TGTGCCAGCAGCTTGGGGGAGGATTACGAGCAGTACTTC. This translates into CASSLGEDYEQYF. The chain is built from TRBV11-2 and TRBJ2-7; the D gene is possibly TRBD2 (6 bases). This CDR3 has 13 residues. Germline CDR1 reads SGHAT; CDR2 reads FQNNGV. The V end lost 3 bases, the J end lost 4 bases, and 10 bases lay between the germline ends.

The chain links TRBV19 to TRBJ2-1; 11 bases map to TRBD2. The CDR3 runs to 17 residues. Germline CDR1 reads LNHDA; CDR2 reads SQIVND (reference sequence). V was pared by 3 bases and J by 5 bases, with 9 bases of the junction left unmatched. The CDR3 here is CASSIITTSGVNNEQFF. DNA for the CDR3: TGTGCCAGTAGTATTATAACGACTAGCGGGGTCAACAATGAGCAGTTCTTC.

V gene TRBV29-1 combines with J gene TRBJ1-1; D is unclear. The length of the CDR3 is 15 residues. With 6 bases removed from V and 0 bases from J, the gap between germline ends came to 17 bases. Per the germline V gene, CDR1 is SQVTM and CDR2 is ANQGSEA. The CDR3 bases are TGCAGCGTCGCCATCTCGATCCACATGAACACTGAAGCTTTCTTT. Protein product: CSVAISIHMNTEAFF. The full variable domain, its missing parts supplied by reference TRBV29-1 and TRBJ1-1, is SAVISQKPSRDICQRGTSLTIQCQVDSQVTMMFWYRQQPGQSLTLIATANQGSEATYESGFVIDKFPISRPNLTFSTLTVSNMSPEDSSIYLCSVAISIHMNTEAFFGQGTRLTVV.

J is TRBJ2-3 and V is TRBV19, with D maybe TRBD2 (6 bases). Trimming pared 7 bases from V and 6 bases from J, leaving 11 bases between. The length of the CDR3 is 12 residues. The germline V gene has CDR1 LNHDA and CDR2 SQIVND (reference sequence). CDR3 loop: CASTLGGDTQYF. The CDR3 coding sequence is TGTGCCAGTACCCTTGGAGGGGATACGCAGTATTTT.

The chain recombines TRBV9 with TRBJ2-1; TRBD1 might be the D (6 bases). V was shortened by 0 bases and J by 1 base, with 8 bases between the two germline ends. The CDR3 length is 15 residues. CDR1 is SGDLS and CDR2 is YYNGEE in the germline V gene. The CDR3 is CASSVEGVSYNEQFF. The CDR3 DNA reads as TGTGCCAGCAGCGTAGAGGGGGTATCCTACAATGAGCAGTTCTTC.

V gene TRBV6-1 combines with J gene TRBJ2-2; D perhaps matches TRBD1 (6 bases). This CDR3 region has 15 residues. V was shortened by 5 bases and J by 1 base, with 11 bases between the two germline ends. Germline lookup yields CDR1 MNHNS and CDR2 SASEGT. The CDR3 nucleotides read TGTGCCAGCAGTTTCAGCAGGGGGAACACCGGGGAGCTGTTTTTT. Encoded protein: CASSFSRGNTGELFF.

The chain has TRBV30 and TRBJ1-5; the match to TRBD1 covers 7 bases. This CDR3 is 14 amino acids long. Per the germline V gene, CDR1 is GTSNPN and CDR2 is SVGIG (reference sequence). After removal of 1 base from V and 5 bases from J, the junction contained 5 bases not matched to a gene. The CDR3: CAWSEGQLDQPQHF. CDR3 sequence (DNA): TGTGCCTGGAGTGAGGGACAGTTAGATCAGCCCCAGCATTTT.

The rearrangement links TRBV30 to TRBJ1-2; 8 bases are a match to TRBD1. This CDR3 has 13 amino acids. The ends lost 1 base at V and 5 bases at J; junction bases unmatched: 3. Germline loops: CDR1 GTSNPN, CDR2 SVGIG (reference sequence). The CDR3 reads CAWSAGQEYGYTF. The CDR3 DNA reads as TGTGCCTGGAGTGCGGGACAGGAGTATGGCTACACCTTC.

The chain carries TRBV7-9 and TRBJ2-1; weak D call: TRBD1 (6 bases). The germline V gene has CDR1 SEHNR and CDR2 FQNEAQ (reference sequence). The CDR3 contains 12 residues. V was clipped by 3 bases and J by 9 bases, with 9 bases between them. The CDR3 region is CASSLEGGEQFF. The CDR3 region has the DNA TGTGCCAGCAGCTTGGAAGGGGGTGAGCAGTTCTTC.

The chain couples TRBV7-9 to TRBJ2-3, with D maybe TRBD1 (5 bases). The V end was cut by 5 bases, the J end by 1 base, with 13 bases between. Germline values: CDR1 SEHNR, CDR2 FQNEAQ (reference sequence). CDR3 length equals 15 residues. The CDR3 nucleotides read TGTGCCAGCAGCACCCAAGGGGAAGGCACAGATACGCAGTATTTT. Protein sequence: CASSTQGEGTDTQYF.

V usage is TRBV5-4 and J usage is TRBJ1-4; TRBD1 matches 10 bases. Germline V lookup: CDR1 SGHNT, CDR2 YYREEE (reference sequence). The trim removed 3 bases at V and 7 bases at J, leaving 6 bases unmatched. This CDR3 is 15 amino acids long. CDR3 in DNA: TGTGCCAGCAGCTCTCAGACAGGGGGCTCTGAAAAACTGTTTTTT. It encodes CASSSQTGGSEKLFF.

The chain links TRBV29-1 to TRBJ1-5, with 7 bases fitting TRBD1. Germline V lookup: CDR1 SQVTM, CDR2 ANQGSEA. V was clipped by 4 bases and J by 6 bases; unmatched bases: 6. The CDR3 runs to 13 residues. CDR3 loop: CSVVGQGGQPQHF. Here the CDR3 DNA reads TGCAGCGTTGTAGGGCAGGGGGGTCAGCCCCAGCATTTT. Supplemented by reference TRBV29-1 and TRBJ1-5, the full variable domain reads SAVISQKPSRDICQRGTSLTIQCQVDSQVTMMFWYRQQPGQSLTLIATANQGSEATYESGFVIDKFPISRPNLTFSTLTVSNMSPEDSSIYLCSVVGQGGQPQHFGDGTRLSIL.

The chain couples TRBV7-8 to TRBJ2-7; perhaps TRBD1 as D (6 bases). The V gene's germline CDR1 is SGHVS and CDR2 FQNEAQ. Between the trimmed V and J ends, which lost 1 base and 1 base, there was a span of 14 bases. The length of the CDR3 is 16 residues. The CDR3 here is CASSLDAGESSYEQYF. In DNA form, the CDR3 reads TGTGCCAGCAGCTTAGACGCAGGGGAATCATCCTACGAGCAGTACTTC.

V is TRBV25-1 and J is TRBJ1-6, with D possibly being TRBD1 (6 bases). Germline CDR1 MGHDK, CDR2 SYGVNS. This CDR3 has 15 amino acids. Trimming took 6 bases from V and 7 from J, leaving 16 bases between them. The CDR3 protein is CASSNVTGWNSPLHF. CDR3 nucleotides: TGTGCCAGCAGCAATGTAACAGGGTGGAATTCACCCCTCCACTTT.

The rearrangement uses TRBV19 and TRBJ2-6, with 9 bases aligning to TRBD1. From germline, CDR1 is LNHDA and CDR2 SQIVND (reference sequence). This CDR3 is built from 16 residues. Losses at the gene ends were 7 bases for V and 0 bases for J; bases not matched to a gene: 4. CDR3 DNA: TGTGCCAGTAACCGGGACAGGGTCTCTGGGGCCAACGTCCTGACTTTC. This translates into CASNRDRVSGANVLTF.

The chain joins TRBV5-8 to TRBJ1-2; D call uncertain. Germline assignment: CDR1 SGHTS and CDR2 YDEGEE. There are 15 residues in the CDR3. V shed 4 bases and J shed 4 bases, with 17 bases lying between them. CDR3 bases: TGTGCCAGCAGCCTGAACCCGGACTTCACCTATGGCTACACCTTC. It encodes CASSLNPDFTYGYTF.

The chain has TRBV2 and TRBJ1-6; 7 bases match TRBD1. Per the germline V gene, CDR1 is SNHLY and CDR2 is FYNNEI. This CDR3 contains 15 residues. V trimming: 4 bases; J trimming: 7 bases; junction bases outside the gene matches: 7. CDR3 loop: CASSGRQGRNSPLHF. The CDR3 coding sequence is TGTGCCAGCAGTGGGAGACAGGGAAGGAATTCACCCCTCCACTTT. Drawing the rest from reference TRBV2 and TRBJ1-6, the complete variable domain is EPEVTQTPSHQVTQMGQEVILRCVPISNHLYFYWYRQILGQKVEFLVSFYNNEISEKSEIFDDQFSVERPDGSNFTLKIRSTKLEDSAMYFCASSGRQGRNSPLHFGNGTRLTVT.

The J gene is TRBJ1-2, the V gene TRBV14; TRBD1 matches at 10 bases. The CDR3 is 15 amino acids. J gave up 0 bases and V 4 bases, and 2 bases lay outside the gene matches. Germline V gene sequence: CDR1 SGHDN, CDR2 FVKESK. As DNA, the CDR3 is TGTGCCAGCAGCCCGGACAGGGGGGCTAACTATGGCTACACCTTC. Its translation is CASSPDRGANYGYTF.